This TCR beta chain was identified during a study of blood T cell repertoires in COVID-19. In the study overall: Sites in the United States, Italy and Spain provided acute and convalescent COVID-19 samples. T cells, B-cell-depleted T cells, or PBMCs provided the cDNA or gDNA that served as material.

The table came from immunoSEQ multiplex PCR; TCRdb's copy has only in-frame clones and leaves some out. The sample yields about 270,000 clones, about 90% seen once. This CDR3 has 12 amino acids. V was shortened by 6 bases and J by 6 bases, with 11 bases between the two germline ends. Germline assignment: CDR1 KGHDR and CDR2 SFDVKD. Sequencing was carried out using peripheral blood. The chain is built from TRBV24-1 and TRBJ2-7; D perhaps matches TRBD2 (5 bases). The origin of this receptor is a person aged 18-35 years with COVID-19, enrolled during active disease. This CDR3 is CATSNGLAEQYF. The CDR3 nucleotides read TGTGCCACCAGTAATGGACTGGCCGAGCAGTACTTC.